The table lists the clone carrying this TCR beta chain with a few counts. What it recognizes is unknown. TCRdb processed the reads anew with MiXCR; each CDR3 protein has one entry. The table lists hundreds of thousands of distinct CDR3 sequences, 17% of them singletons. This sample was included in a study of T cell repertoires in cytomegalovirus infection. Study outcomes and limitations: Using cumulative public TCR beta family frequency, the authors identified those who carried CMV together with the relevant HLA.

This CDR3 is built from 17 residues. V lost 6 bases to trimming and J lost 2 bases; unmatched junction nucleotides: 8. The chain recombines TRBV12-3 or TRBV12-4 with TRBJ2-2, with 11 nucleotides matching TRBD2. This receptor was identified in a human donor in good health (CMV status not recorded). Some clones in this sample may be carry-over from other donors' samples. Sequencing was carried out using PBMCs. Here the CDR3 DNA reads TGTGCCAGCAGATCTAGCGGGGGGCCCCTAAACACCGGGGAGCTGTTTTTT. Its protein product is CASRSSGGPLNTGELFF.